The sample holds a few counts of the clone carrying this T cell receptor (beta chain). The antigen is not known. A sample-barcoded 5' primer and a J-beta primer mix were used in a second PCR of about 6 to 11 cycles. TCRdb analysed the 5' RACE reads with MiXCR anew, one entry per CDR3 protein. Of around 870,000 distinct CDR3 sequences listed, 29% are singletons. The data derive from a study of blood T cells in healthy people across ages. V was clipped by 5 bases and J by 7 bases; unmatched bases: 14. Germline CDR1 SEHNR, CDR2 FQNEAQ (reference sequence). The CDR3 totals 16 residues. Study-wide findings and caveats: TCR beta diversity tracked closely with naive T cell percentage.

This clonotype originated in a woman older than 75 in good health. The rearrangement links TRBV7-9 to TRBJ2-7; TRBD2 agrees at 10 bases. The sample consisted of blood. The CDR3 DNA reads TGTGCCAGCAGCCCTATGGGAACTAGCGGGGTCGTTGAGCAGTACTTC. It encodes CASSPMGTSGVVEQYF.